This paragraph covers one TCR beta chain sequence. Its antigen is unknown. Germline lookup yields CDR1 DFQATT and CDR2 SNEGSKA (reference sequence). The CDR3 extends over 13 amino acids. 5'RACE template switching built TCR beta cDNA with unique molecular identifiers. TCRdb re-called the 5' RACE reads; one entry per CDR3 protein, DNA not given. The data include 300,000 to 450,000 distinct CDR3 sequences; the top ten clones carry around 5.2%. The data belong to a study of T cells expressing NK-cell markers. Study overall: Researchers got TCR beta repertoires out of sorted CD3+CD56+NKG2C+, CD3+CD56+NKG2C- and CD3+CD56-NKG2C+ T cells.

Study conclusions and caveats: The study found dominant NKG2C+ clonotypes at roughly 1.0-8% of CD8+ T cells in six donors.

The chain recombines TRBV20-1 with TRBJ2-7; TCRdb lists TRBD2, though no DNA is available to test this call. Sequencing used blood T cells: a sorted CD56 or NKG2C T cell subset, CD4+ or CD8+ T cells, or bulk PBMC T cells (not recorded which). The sequence was obtained from a man between 18 and 69 years old in good health. CDR3 region: CSASSGRGYEQYF.